The source of this T cell receptor (beta chain) is a study of OX40 agonist ivuxolimab in advanced cancers. About the study: Of the participants, 35% to 50% had some prior anti-PD-1, anti-PD-L1 or anti-CTLA-4 therapy, which was allowed. Three partial responders included one hepatocellular carcinoma patient and two cutaneous melanoma patients. General study results and limits: The 0.1-3.0 mg/kg partial responders had among the lowest clonal expansion.

Comments on this clone: Its antigen is unidentified.

Here immunoSEQ multiplex PCR was the method, and the copy in TCRdb shows in-frame clones only, minus some. The data contain roughly 70,000 clones, approximately 78% of them singletons. Autoimmune disease history or systemic immunosuppression barred patients. The V and J ends lost 1 base and 0 bases respectively, with 9 bases between them. The length of the CDR3 is 15 residues. Germline V gives CDR1 SGHTA, CDR2 FQGTGA. The sequence was obtained from an adult with an advanced solid tumor such as melanoma, head and neck, liver or kidney cancer. The starting material was CD4+ or CD8+ T cells sorted from blood, obtained in a trial of the OX40 agonist ivuxolimab. The genes are TRBV7-3 and TRBJ1-1, with no clear D. CDR3 bases: TGTGCCAGCAGCTTAAGGACTGCCCTGAACACTGAAGCTTTCTTT. Encoded protein: CASSLRTALNTEAFF.